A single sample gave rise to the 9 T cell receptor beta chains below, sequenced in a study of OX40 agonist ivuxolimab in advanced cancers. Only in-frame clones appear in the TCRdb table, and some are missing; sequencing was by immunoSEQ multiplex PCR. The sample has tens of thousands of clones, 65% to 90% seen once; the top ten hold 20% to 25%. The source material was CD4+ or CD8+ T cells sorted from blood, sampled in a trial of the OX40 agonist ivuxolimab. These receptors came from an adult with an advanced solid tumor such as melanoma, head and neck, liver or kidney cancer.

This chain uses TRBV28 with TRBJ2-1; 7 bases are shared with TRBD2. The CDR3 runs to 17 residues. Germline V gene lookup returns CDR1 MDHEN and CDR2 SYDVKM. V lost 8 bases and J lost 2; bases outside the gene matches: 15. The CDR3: CASRPGRGSGPYNEQFF. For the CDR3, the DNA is TGTGCCAGCCGCCCTGGGAGGGGCTCGGGCCCCTACAATGAGCAGTTCTTC.

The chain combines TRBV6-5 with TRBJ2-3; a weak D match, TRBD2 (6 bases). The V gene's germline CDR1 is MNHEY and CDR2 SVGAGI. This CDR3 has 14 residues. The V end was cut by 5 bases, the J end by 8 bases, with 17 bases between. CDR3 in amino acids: CASSPGEALTTQYF. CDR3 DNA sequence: TGTGCCAGCAGTCCCGGGGAGGCTCTCACTACGCAGTATTTT.

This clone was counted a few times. The CDR3 DNA sequence: TGTGCCAGCAGTTTAGGGGGTCCGGGAGAGCAGTACTTC. Amino acid sequence: CASSLGGPGEQYF. The chain links TRBV27 to TRBJ2-7; the D call may be TRBD1 or TRBD2 (5 bases each). Germline V gene data show CDR1 as MNHEY and CDR2 as SMNVEV (reference sequence). The CDR3 runs 13 residues. V lost 2 bases to trimming and J lost 7 bases, with 12 bases between them.

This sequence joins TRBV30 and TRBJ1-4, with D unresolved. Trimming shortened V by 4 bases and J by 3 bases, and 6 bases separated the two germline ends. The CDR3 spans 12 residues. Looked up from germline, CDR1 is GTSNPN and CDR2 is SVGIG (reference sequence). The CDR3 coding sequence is TGTGCCTGGACAGCTGCTAATGAAAAACTGTTTTTT. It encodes CAWTAANEKLFF.

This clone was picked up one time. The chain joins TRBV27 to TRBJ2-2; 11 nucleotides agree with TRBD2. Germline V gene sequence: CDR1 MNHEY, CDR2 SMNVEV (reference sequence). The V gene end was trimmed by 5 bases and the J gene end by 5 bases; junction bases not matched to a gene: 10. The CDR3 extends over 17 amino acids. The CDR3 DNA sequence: TGTGCCAGCAGTCCCTTGGGACTAGCGGCTGGGACCGGGGAGCTGTTTTTT. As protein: CASSPLGLAAGTGELFF.

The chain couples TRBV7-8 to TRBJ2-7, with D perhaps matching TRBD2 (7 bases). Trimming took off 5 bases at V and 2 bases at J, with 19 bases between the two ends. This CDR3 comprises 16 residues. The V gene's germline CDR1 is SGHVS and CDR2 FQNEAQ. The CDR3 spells CASSPPMGGPTYEQYF. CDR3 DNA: TGTGCCAGCAGCCCCCCCATGGGGGGGCCTACCTACGAGCAGTACTTC. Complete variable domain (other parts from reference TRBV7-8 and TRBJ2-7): GAGVSQSPRYKVAKRGQDVALRCDPISGHVSLFWYQQALGQGPEFLTYFQNEAQLDKSGLPSDRFFAERPEGSVSTLKIQRTQQEDSAVYLCASSPPMGGPTYEQYFGPGTRLTVT.

CDR3 in amino acids: CASTTGGSYEQYF. The DNA of the CDR3 is TGTGCCAGCACGACAGGGGGCTCCTACGAGCAGTACTTC. J is TRBJ2-7 and V is TRBV27, with 9 positions matching TRBD1. Germline V gene data show CDR1 as MNHEY and CDR2 as SMNVEV (reference sequence). Trimming took 7 bases from V and 0 from J; bases not matched to a gene: 1. The CDR3 has 13 amino acids.

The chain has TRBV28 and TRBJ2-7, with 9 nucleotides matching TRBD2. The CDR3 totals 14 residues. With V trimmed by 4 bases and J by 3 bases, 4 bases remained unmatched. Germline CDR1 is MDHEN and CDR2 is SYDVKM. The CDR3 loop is CASSSGLAFYEQYF. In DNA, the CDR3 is TGTGCCAGCAGTTCGGGACTAGCCTTCTACGAGCAGTACTTC.

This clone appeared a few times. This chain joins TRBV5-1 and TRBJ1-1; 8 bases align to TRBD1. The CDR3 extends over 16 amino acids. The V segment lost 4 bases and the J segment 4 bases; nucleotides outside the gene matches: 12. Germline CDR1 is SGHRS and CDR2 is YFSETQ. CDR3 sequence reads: CASSGVSTGDPTEAFF. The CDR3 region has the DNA TGCGCCAGCAGCGGGGTATCGACAGGGGATCCCACTGAAGCTTTCTTT.